The 25 T cell receptor beta chains below were found in one sample sequenced in a study of T cells after somatic rescue of genetic block. Produced via immunoSEQ multiplex PCR; TCRdb's table is partial and in-frame only. Among fewer than 150,000 clones listed, 85% to 95% were seen once. Material for sequencing was peripheral blood mononuclear cells (PBMCs). Source of these receptors: a woman between 18 and 30 years old.

This clone was detected once. The rearrangement links TRBV6-5 to TRBJ1-5, with D maybe TRBD1 (5 bases). The germline V gene has CDR1 MNHEY and CDR2 SVGAGI. V shed 2 bases and J shed 3 bases, with 8 bases lying between them. This CDR3 comprises 14 residues. This CDR3 is CASSYRGNNQPQHF. The CDR3 DNA sequence: TGTGCCAGCAGTTACCGGGGGAACAATCAGCCCCAGCATTTT.

The chain couples TRBV5-1 to TRBJ1-4; maybe TRBD1 (6 bases). The CDR3 is 14 amino acids. CDR1 is SGHRS, CDR2 YFSETQ, per germline. V lost 2 bases to trimming and J lost 3 bases, with 8 bases between them. The CDR3 spells CASSLGGPNEKLFF. The DNA of the CDR3 is TGCGCCAGCAGCTTAGGGGGGCCTAATGAAAAACTGTTTTTT.

This sequence joins TRBV11-2 and TRBJ2-7; no firm D call. CDR1 and CDR2 from the germline V gene are SGHAT and FQNNGV. V gave up 6 bases and J gave up 2 bases, with 8 bases separating them. The CDR3 has 12 residues. The CDR3 coding sequence is TGTGCCAGCAGTCATTATACCTACGAGCAGTACTTC. As protein: CASSHYTYEQYF. The full variable domain, its missing parts supplied by reference TRBV11-2 and TRBJ2-7, is EAGVAQSPRYKIIEKRQSVAFWCNPISGHATLYWYQQILGQGPKLLIQFQNNGVVDDSQLPKDRFSAERLKGVDSTLKIQPAKLEDSAVYLCASSHYTYEQYFGPGTRLTVT.

The genes are TRBV7-3 and TRBJ2-2; 8 nucleotides match TRBD1. CDR1 is SGHTA, CDR2 FQGTGA, per germline. The J segment lost 6 bases and the V segment lost 4 bases, leaving 4 bases of the junction unmatched. This CDR3 is 14 amino acids long. In DNA, the CDR3 is TGTGCCAGCAGCTCTTCAGGGGGCGCCGGGGAGCTGTTTTTT. The encoded protein is CASSSSGGAGELFF.

The V gene is TRBV4-2, the J gene TRBJ1-2, with a possible D match to TRBD1 (5 bases). Germline CDR1 LGHNA, CDR2 YNFKEQ. The ends were cut back, 0 bases at V and 6 bases at J, with 17 bases in the middle. CDR3 size: 16 residues. The CDR3 is CASSQDRSGRFNGYTF. CDR3 in DNA: TGTGCCAGCAGCCAAGATAGGTCAGGGAGATTTAATGGCTACACCTTC.

This clone came up once. The chain has TRBV19 and TRBJ1-3; D may be TRBD1 (6 bases). CDR1 LNHDA and CDR2 SQIVND come from the germline V gene (reference sequence). The V end lost 7 bases, the J end lost 0 bases, and 13 bases lay between the germline ends. The CDR3 spans 15 residues. In DNA form, the CDR3 reads TGTGCCAGTACCCCGGGACACAACTCTGGAAACACCATATATTTT. This gives the protein CASTPGHNSGNTIYF.

The chain combines TRBV15 with TRBJ1-4; D remains unclear. In germline, CDR1 is LNHNV, CDR2 YYDKDF (reference sequence). Trimming pared 3 bases from V and 2 bases from J, leaving 7 bases between. The CDR3 extends over 14 amino acids. CDR3 in DNA: TGTGCCACCAGCAGGGCCGCGACTAATGAAAAACTGTTTTTT. Protein sequence: CATSRAATNEKLFF.

The chain couples TRBV11-1 to TRBJ1-1; 11 bases map to TRBD1. Unmatched junction bases numbered 7, after V lost 4 bases and J lost 3 bases. CDR3 size: 16 residues. Germline-derived CDR1 and CDR2 are SGHAT and FQDESV (reference sequence). The CDR3 region has the DNA TGTGCCAGCAGCTCCGGACAGGGGGCTGGGGACACTGAAGCTTTCTTT. Translation gives CASSSGQGAGDTEAFF.

This chain connects TRBV25-1 to TRBJ2-5; either TRBD1 or TRBD2 may fit D (5 bases each). CDR1 and CDR2 from the germline V gene are MGHDK and SYGVNS. CDR3 length equals 13 residues. V gave up 3 bases and J gave up 5 bases, with 10 bases separating them. The CDR3 DNA follows: TGTGCCAGCAGTGACGGGGCCAGGGAGACCCAGTACTTC. Protein product: CASSDGARETQYF. Full variable domain (rest looked up from reference TRBV25-1 and TRBJ2-5): EADIYQTPRYLVIGTGKKITLECSQTMGHDKMYWYQQDPGMELHLIHYSYGVNSTEKGDLSSESTVSRIRTEHFPLTLESARPSHTSQYLCASSDGARETQYFGPGTRLLVL.

This chain connects TRBV27 to TRBJ1-4, with D perhaps TRBD1 (6 bases). Looked up from germline, CDR1 is MNHEY and CDR2 is SMNVEV (reference sequence). This CDR3 has 16 residues. Trimming pared 6 bases from V and 4 bases from J, leaving 18 bases between. CDR3 sequence reads: CASRQQGDSFNEKLFF. The CDR3 nucleotides read TGTGCCAGCAGGCAACAGGGAGACAGCTTTAATGAAAAACTGTTTTTT.

The V and J genes are TRBV10-3 and TRBJ2-5, with D tentatively TRBD1 (6 bases). Looked up from germline, CDR1 is ENHRY and CDR2 is SYGVKD. This CDR3 has 14 amino acids. The V and J ends lost 0 bases and 1 base respectively, with 6 bases between them. The CDR3 sequence: CAISESGAQETQYF. The CDR3 DNA reads as TGTGCCATCAGTGAGTCGGGGGCCCAAGAGACCCAGTACTTC.

The V call is TRBV30, the J call TRBJ1-1; tentatively, D is TRBD1 (6 bases). Germline CDR1 reads GTSNPN; CDR2 reads SVGIG (reference sequence). The CDR3 is 14 residues long. The V end lost 2 bases, the J end lost 5 bases, and 15 bases lay between the germline ends. Written as DNA, the CDR3 is TGTGCCTGGAGTATAGGGGGGGGCTGGACTGAAGCTTTCTTT. Amino acid sequence: CAWSIGGGWTEAFF.

The rearrangement links TRBV11-1 to TRBJ2-1; 8 positions agree with TRBD1. The CDR3 is 18 residues long. Germline V gene lookup returns CDR1 SGHAT and CDR2 FQDESV (reference sequence). Losses at the gene ends were 1 base for V and 3 bases for J; bases not matched to a gene: 11. The CDR3 DNA reads TGTGCCAGCAGCTTAGTGAGGGGTGTGACAGGGGACTACAATGAGCAGTTCTTC. Its protein product is CASSLVRGVTGDYNEQFF.

The chain is built from TRBV6-5 and TRBJ1-6; perhaps TRBD1 as D (6 bases). V was trimmed by 0 bases and J by 1 base, leaving 7 bases between them. In germline, CDR1 is MNHEY, CDR2 SVGAGI. This CDR3 is built from 16 residues. CDR3 protein: CASSYSRGSYNSPLHF. CDR3 bases: TGTGCCAGCAGTTACTCTAGGGGGTCCTATAATTCACCCCTCCACTTT.

In this sample, this clone turned up a few times. The rearrangement uses TRBV9 and TRBJ2-2; 9 positions match TRBD2. With V trimmed by 4 bases and J by 5 bases, 6 bases remained unmatched. This CDR3 is built from 15 residues. Looked up from germline, CDR1 is SGDLS and CDR2 is YYNGEE. In nucleotides, the CDR3 is TGTGCCAGCAGCTCGGGACTAGCTTTAACCGGGGAGCTGTTTTTT. Amino acids: CASSSGLALTGELFF.

This rearrangement joins TRBV27 to TRBJ2-4; the D gene is possibly TRBD1 (6 bases). The CDR3 has 17 residues. V lost 2 bases, J lost 0 bases, and 14 bases lay in between. Germline-derived CDR1 and CDR2 are MNHEY and SMNVEV (reference sequence). The CDR3 bases are TGTGCCAGCAGTTTAGACAGGCACCCCCAAGCCAAAAACATTCAGTACTTC. It translates to CASSLDRHPQAKNIQYF.

The rearrangement joins TRBV5-5 to TRBJ2-7, with 8 bases matching TRBD2. The CDR3 is 13 amino acids. V shed 4 bases, J shed 6 bases, and the junction held 6 bases outside the gene matches. Germline lookup yields CDR1 SGHKS and CDR2 YYEKEE (reference sequence). The CDR3 is CASSTDRGGEQYF. As DNA, the CDR3 is TGTGCCAGCAGCACAGACCGGGGGGGCGAGCAGTACTTC.

V and J are TRBV5-6 and TRBJ2-3; D gene uncertain. The V and J ends lost 0 bases and 4 bases respectively, with 3 bases between them. CDR3 length: 12 residues. Germline values: CDR1 SGHDT, CDR2 YYEEEE. The CDR3 region has the DNA TGTGCCAGCAGCTTGGGGTCAGATACGCAGTATTTT. Its translation: CASSLGSDTQYF.

This chain joins TRBV5-1 and TRBJ2-4; 7 bases align to TRBD1. Trimming took 4 bases from V and 9 from J; bases not matched to a gene: 7. The CDR3 totals 13 residues. The germline gives CDR1 SGHRS, CDR2 YFSETQ. The CDR3 spells CASSNTGEGIQYF. Written as DNA, the CDR3 is TGCGCCAGCAGCAATACAGGGGAAGGCATTCAGTACTTC.

This clone showed up just a few times. The V call is TRBV28, the J call TRBJ1-2; 9 nucleotides line up with TRBD1. This CDR3 is 13 amino acids long. Looked up from germline, CDR1 is MDHEN and CDR2 is SYDVKM. Trimming cost V 7 bases and J 4 bases; bases outside gene matches: 4. CDR3 sequence: CASTPGQGYGYTF. CDR3 sequence (DNA): TGTGCCAGCACCCCGGGACAGGGCTATGGCTACACCTTC.

This clone has only one observation. In DNA, the CDR3 is TGTGCCAGCAGTCCTACCGGGACAGGGGGCGACGAGCAGTTCTTC. This encodes CASSPTGTGGDEQFF. V usage is TRBV27 and J usage is TRBJ2-1, with 12 bases aligning to TRBD1. Germline V gives CDR1 MNHEY, CDR2 SMNVEV (reference sequence). J gave up 10 bases and V 5 bases, and 9 bases lay outside the gene matches. There are 15 residues in the CDR3.

The chain employs TRBV29-1 and TRBJ1-1, with D perhaps matching TRBD1 (6 bases). Germline CDR1 and CDR2: SQVTM and ANQGSEA. The CDR3 loop spans 13 amino acids. Trimming left V 2 bases short and J 3 bases short, with 10 bases between. DNA of the CDR3: TGCAGCGTTGAAAACAGGGCGGACACTGAAGCTTTCTTT. Translating gives CSVENRADTEAFF.

V gene TRBV7-9 combines with J gene TRBJ2-3; D remains unclear. Trimming removed 3 bases at V and 2 bases at J, with 6 bases between. This CDR3 spans 13 amino acids. Germline CDR1 reads SEHNR; CDR2 reads FQNEAQ (reference sequence). CDR3 sequence reads: CASSLMSTDTQYF. In DNA, the CDR3 is TGTGCCAGCAGCTTGATGTCCACAGATACGCAGTATTTT.

The rearrangement uses TRBV6-5 and TRBJ2-1; 8 nucleotides agree with TRBD2. V lost 7 bases and J lost 6; bases outside the gene matches: 5. CDR1 and CDR2 from the germline V gene are MNHEY and SVGAGI. The CDR3 has 13 residues. The DNA of the CDR3 is TGTGCCAGCAAACCGGGGGGGCGCAATGAGCAGTTCTTC. It translates to CASKPGGRNEQFF.

This rearrangement joins TRBV5-4 to TRBJ2-1, with TRBD2 matching over 12 bases. J lost 2 bases, V lost 0 bases, and 6 bases had no gene match. Looked up from germline, CDR1 is SGHNT and CDR2 is YYREEE (reference sequence). This CDR3 region has 18 residues. This CDR3 reads CASSLELAGGLPYNEQFF. CDR3 nucleotide sequence: TGTGCCAGCAGCTTGGAACTAGCGGGGGGCCTACCCTACAATGAGCAGTTCTTC.